A single sample is the source of the 27 T cell receptor beta chains below, sequenced in a study of glioma-infiltrating T cells. Amplification of TCR alpha and beta CDR3 regions from RNA used iRepertoire nested multiplex PCR. A single record per CDR3 protein comes from TCRdb applying MiXCR to the multiplex PCR reads. The sample consists of 400,000 or so distinct CDR3 sequences, 35% to 45% of them appearing once. Sequences were obtained from glioma tissue, nonneoplastic brain tissue, or PBMCs (not recorded which). Receptors originate from a human donor with low-grade glioma or glioblastoma, undergoing nonglioma brain surgery, or in good health (not recorded which).

The J gene is TRBJ2-5, the V gene TRBV18; 8 bases fit TRBD2. The CDR3 runs 15 residues. The J segment lost 0 bases and the V segment lost 3 bases, leaving 3 bases of the junction unmatched. CDR1 KGHSH and CDR2 LQKENI come from the germline V gene. CDR3 sequence (DNA): TGTGCCAGCTCACCGCGGGGGGCTAACCAAGAGACCCAGTACTTC. Residues: CASSPRGANQETQYF.

The gene calls are TRBV6-4 and TRBJ1-2; tentatively, D is TRBD1 (5 bases). The germline V and J ends were trimmed by 0 bases and 7 bases, with 12 bases remaining between them. The germline V gene encodes CDR1 MRHNA and CDR2 SNTAGT. The CDR3 is 14 residues long. The CDR3 region has the DNA TGTGCCAGCAGTGACTCGGCAGGGAAGGGTGGCTACACCTTC. Protein sequence: CASSDSAGKGGYTF.

At least ten counts were recorded for this clonotype. The chain recombines TRBV6-1 with TRBJ2-7; 10 bases are a match to TRBD2. The CDR3 totals 15 residues. The V segment lost 6 bases and the J segment 2 bases; nucleotides outside the gene matches: 7. Germline lookup yields CDR1 MNHNS and CDR2 SASEGT. CDR3 residues: CASSLTSGNTYEQYF. The CDR3 coding sequence is TGTGCCAGCAGCCTTACTAGCGGGAATACCTACGAGCAGTACTTC.

This clonotype was picked up many times. The V gene is TRBV7-8, the J gene TRBJ2-5; TRBD1 matches 10 bases. Trimming took 5 bases from V and 0 from J; bases not matched to a gene: 3. The CDR3 contains 15 residues. CDR1 and CDR2 (germline): SGHVS, FQNEAQ. CDR3 loop: CASSPGQGYQETQYF. The CDR3 DNA is TGTGCCAGCAGCCCGGGACAGGGGTACCAAGAGACCCAGTACTTC.

Details on this clonotype: This may stem from a read error, because a much larger clone lies one nucleotide away. This rearrangement joins TRBV15 to TRBJ1-1; tentatively, D is TRBD1 (5 bases). Per germline, CDR1 LNHNV and CDR2 YYDKDF (reference sequence). The CDR3 has 13 residues. CDR3 nucleotides: TGTACCACCAGCCGGACATTGAACACTGAAGCTTTCTTT. Its protein is CTTSRTLNTEAFF.

The chain employs TRBV6-1 and TRBJ2-3; possible D gene TRBD2, 5 bases. Deletions cut 4 bases from V and 6 bases from J, with 14 bases between. This CDR3 is built from 14 residues. In germline, CDR1 is MNHNS, CDR2 SASEGT. This CDR3 is CASSGELSADTQYF. The CDR3 coding sequence is TGTGCCAGCAGTGGGGAGCTAAGCGCCGATACGCAGTATTTT.

This clonotype has just one count. Being one base from a much bigger clone, this may be a read error. This chain uses TRBV27 with TRBJ2-1; 11 bases are a match to TRBD2. The V gene end was trimmed by 8 bases and the J gene end by 8 bases; junction bases not matched to a gene: 8. CDR3 size: 14 residues. Germline-derived CDR1 and CDR2 are MNHEY and SMNVEV (reference sequence). The CDR3 reads CASGVTSGIHEQFF. The CDR3 nucleotides read TGTGCCAGCGGTGTGACTAGCGGGATTCATGAGCAGTTCTTC.

This rearrangement joins TRBV6-2 or TRBV6-3 to TRBJ2-7, with TRBD2 matching over 13 bases. V was pared by 2 bases and J by 2 bases, with 12 bases of the junction left unmatched. This CDR3 has 19 amino acids. Per germline, CDR1 MNHEY and CDR2 SVGEGT. CDR3 residues: CASSYARLGLAGPTYEQYF. The CDR3 region has the DNA TGTGCCAGCAGTTACGCACGTTTGGGACTAGCGGGACCTACCTACGAGCAGTACTTC.

The sample holds one count of this clonotype. This CDR3 is missing its conserved last phenylalanine or tryptophan, likely due to a read error. J is TRBJ2-7 and V is TRBV27; 7 nucleotides line up with TRBD2. Unmatched junction bases numbered 7, after V lost 2 bases and J lost 0 bases. This CDR3 has 16 residues. Germline V gene lookup returns CDR1 MNHEY and CDR2 SMNVEV (reference sequence). The CDR3 spells CASSLLRASGSYEQYL. The CDR3 bases are TGTGCCAGCAGTTTACTTCGTGCTAGCGGCTCCTACGAGCAGTACTTA.

About this clonotype itself: Relative to the germline gene, one junction end is altered; a read error may explain this. The chain uses TRBV6-2 or TRBV6-3 and TRBJ2-3, with 8 bases that match TRBD1. The CDR3 runs 15 residues. The germline CDR1 and CDR2 sequences are MNHEY and SVGEGT. The CDR3 region has the DNA TGTGCCAGCAGCTTAGTCGGACAGGGAGCAGATATGCAGTATTTT. Translation gives CASSLVGQGADMQYF.

The CDR3 sequence: CASSRDLTFVGTDTQYF. The CDR3 DNA sequence: TGTGCCAGCAGCCGGGACTTAACTTTCGTGGGCACAGATACGCAGTATTTT. The chain carries TRBV3-1 and TRBJ2-3; D possibly corresponds to TRBD2 (6 bases). Germline CDR1 LGHDT, CDR2 YNNKEL (reference sequence). This CDR3 contains 17 residues. V was shortened by 4 bases and J by 1 base, with 18 bases between the two germline ends.

The sample holds many counts of this clonotype. The chain employs TRBV6-1 and TRBJ1-1, with 8 positions matching TRBD1. Germline assignment: CDR1 MNHNS and CDR2 SASEGT. The CDR3 contains 15 residues. Trimming cost V 6 bases and J 5 bases; bases outside gene matches: 11. CDR3 sequence (DNA): TGTGCCAGCAGATACCAGGGGGCAGCTTTGACTGAAGCTTTCTTT. It translates to CASRYQGAALTEAFF.

The chain employs TRBV27 and TRBJ2-2, with D unclear. CDR1 and CDR2 from the germline V gene are MNHEY and SMNVEV (reference sequence). Trimming left V 3 bases short and J 0 bases short, with 11 bases between. The CDR3 spans 16 residues. The CDR3 bases are TGTGCCAGCAGTTTTTGGTCTTTCGCGAACACCGGGGAGCTGTTTTTT. This encodes CASSFWSFANTGELFF.

This clonotype was seen a handful of times. The chain uses TRBV27 and TRBJ2-3; 13 positions match TRBD2. The CDR3 loop spans 19 amino acids. Germline CDR1 MNHEY, CDR2 SMNVEV (reference sequence). V shed 4 bases and J 0 bases; nucleotides not matched to a gene: 10. Written as DNA, the CDR3 is TGTGCCAGCAGTTCTACGACTAGCGGGAGGCCCTCTAGCACAGATACGCAGTATTTT. It specifies CASSSTTSGRPSSTDTQYF.

This chain connects TRBV6-6 to TRBJ1-2; tentative D call: TRBD1 (6 bases). CDR3 size: 12 residues. Germline V gene sequence: CDR1 MNHNY, CDR2 SVGAGI (reference sequence). V was trimmed by 4 bases and J by 5 bases, leaving 8 bases between them. This CDR3 is CASSFTGYGYTF. Here the CDR3 DNA reads TGTGCCAGCAGTTTTACAGGGTATGGCTACACCTTC.

Ten or more counts support this clonotype. This rearrangement joins TRBV7-8 to TRBJ2-1, with TRBD2 matching over 8 bases. Losses at the gene ends were 1 base for V and 10 bases for J; bases not matched to a gene: 3. The CDR3 extends over 13 amino acids. CDR1 is SGHVS and CDR2 is FQNEAQ in the germline V gene. The CDR3 loop reads CASSLVTSGEQFF. The CDR3 DNA reads TGTGCCAGCAGCTTAGTTACTAGCGGAGAGCAGTTCTTC.

In its sample, this clonotype was seen a few times. This clone may be a read error of a much larger clone one base away. CDR3 DNA sequence: TGTGCCACCAGTGATCCAGCGGGAGGGTTGGACGAGAAGTACTTC. Its protein is CATSDPAGGLDEKYF. The chain uses TRBV24-1 and TRBJ2-7; TRBD2 matches 10 bases. Germline V gene sequence: CDR1 KGHDR, CDR2 SFDVKD. The CDR3 has 15 amino acids.

In this sample, this clonotype turned up a few times. This rearrangement joins TRBV4-2 to TRBJ2-5, with TRBD2 matching over 14 bases. Unmatched junction bases numbered 3, after V lost 1 base and J lost 5 bases. The V gene's germline CDR1 is LGHNA and CDR2 YNFKEQ. This CDR3 is built from 16 residues. The CDR3 spells CASSQGTSGRRETQYF. For the CDR3, the DNA is TGTGCCAGCAGCCAAGGGACTAGCGGGAGGAGGGAGACCCAGTACTTC.

This rearrangement joins TRBV4-2 to TRBJ2-1, with a tentative D call TRBD1 (6 bases). Trimming pared 0 bases from V and 0 bases from J, leaving 9 bases between. Germline V gene lookup returns CDR1 LGHNA and CDR2 YNFKEQ. The CDR3 runs to 16 residues. In DNA, the CDR3 is TGTGCCAGCAGCCAAGAGGACAGAAGCTCCTACAATGAGCAGTTCTTC. Translating gives CASSQEDRSSYNEQFF.

The V and J genes are TRBV7-6 and TRBJ2-1; D is possibly TRBD1 (6 bases). The CDR3 extends over 15 amino acids. CDR1 and CDR2 (germline): SGHVS, FNYEAQ. V lost 1 base and J 10 bases, leaving 17 bases between the germline ends. In DNA, the CDR3 is TGTGCCAGCAGCTTAGTTACAGGGAACCTCTACGAGCAGTTCTTC. Translating it yields CASSLVTGNLYEQFF.

This clonotype was counted ten times or more. V and J are TRBV7-2 and TRBJ2-1; 12 positions match TRBD2. CDR1 is SGHTA, CDR2 FQGNSA, per germline. CDR3 size: 15 residues. The ends lost 5 bases at V and 4 bases at J; junction bases unmatched: 3. The CDR3 loop reads CASSQTSGSYNEQFF. For the CDR3, the DNA is TGTGCCAGCAGCCAGACTAGCGGGAGTTACAATGAGCAGTTCTTC.

Ten or more counts support this clonotype. This chain connects TRBV20-1 to TRBJ1-1; no firm D call. Germline values: CDR1 DFQATT, CDR2 SNEGSKA (reference sequence). Trimming cost V 7 bases and J 8 bases, with 8 bases left between them. The CDR3 loop spans 9 amino acids. CDR3 in amino acids: CSVSGEAFF. For the CDR3, the DNA is TGCAGTGTGAGTGGCGAAGCTTTCTTT.

This clonotype was detected only a few times. The chain links TRBV27 to TRBJ2-7, with TRBD2 as a possible D gene (6 bases). V lost 1 base and J 0 bases, leaving 13 bases between the germline ends. This CDR3 region has 16 residues. The germline gives CDR1 MNHEY, CDR2 SMNVEV (reference sequence). The chain's CDR3 is CASSLLGLAHSYEQYF. The CDR3 DNA is TGTGCCAGCAGTTTATTGGGGCTAGCGCACTCCTACGAGCAGTACTTC.

This rearrangement joins TRBV20-1 to TRBJ2-1; 8 bases line up with TRBD2. With V trimmed by 5 bases and J by 2 bases, 14 bases remained unmatched. The CDR3 loop spans 17 amino acids. Germline V gene lookup returns CDR1 DFQATT and CDR2 SNEGSKA (reference sequence). CDR3 bases: TGCAGTGCTCATAGCGGGACCCCCCTGCGCGCCTACAATGAGCAGTTCTTC. This gives the protein CSAHSGTPLRAYNEQFF.

J is TRBJ2-3 and V is TRBV10-3; 7 positions match TRBD2. The ends lost 0 bases at V and 7 bases at J; junction bases unmatched: 4. The germline V gene has CDR1 ENHRY and CDR2 SYGVKD. The CDR3 sequence is 14 residues long. Written as DNA, the CDR3 is TGTGCCATCAGTGAGTCGTCGGGAGGTAATACGCAGTATTTT. Its protein is CAISESSGGNTQYF.

V is TRBV5-6 and J is TRBJ2-1, with D maybe TRBD2 (5 bases). There are 14 residues in the CDR3. CDR1 and CDR2 (germline): SGHDT, YYEEEE. Trimming took 0 bases from V and 8 from J, leaving 12 bases between them. The CDR3: CASSLGLYGDEQFF. The CDR3 DNA sequence: TGTGCCAGCAGCTTGGGACTATACGGGGATGAGCAGTTCTTC.

This clonotype was seen ten or more times. This rearrangement joins TRBV15 to TRBJ2-1, with D possibly matching TRBD1 (5 bases). Germline CDR1 and CDR2: LNHNV and YYDKDF (reference sequence). The CDR3 consists of 15 residues. V dropped 3 bases and J dropped 3 bases, with 12 bases sitting between them. The CDR3 region has the DNA TGTGCCACCAGCAGTGGGGCAGATATCTACAATGAGCAGTTCTTC. Its translation: CATSSGADIYNEQFF.